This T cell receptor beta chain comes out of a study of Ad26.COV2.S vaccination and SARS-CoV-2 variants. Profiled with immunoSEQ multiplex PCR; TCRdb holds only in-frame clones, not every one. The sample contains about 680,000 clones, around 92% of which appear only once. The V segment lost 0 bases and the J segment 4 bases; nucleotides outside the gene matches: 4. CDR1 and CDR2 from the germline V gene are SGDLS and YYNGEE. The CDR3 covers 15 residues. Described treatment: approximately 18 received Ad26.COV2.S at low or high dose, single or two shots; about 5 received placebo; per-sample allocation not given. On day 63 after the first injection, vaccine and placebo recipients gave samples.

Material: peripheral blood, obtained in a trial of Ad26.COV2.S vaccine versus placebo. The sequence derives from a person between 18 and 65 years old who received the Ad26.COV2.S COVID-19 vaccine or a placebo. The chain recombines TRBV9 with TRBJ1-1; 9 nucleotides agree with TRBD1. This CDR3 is CASSVEGTGFTEAFF. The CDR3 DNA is TGTGCCAGCAGCGTAGAGGGGACAGGGTTCACTGAAGCTTTCTTT.